The 30 T cell receptor beta chains presented below share a single source sample, sequenced in a study of beta chain features in type 1 diabetes. Study-level points and caveats: Researchers report that Type 1 diabetes patients had moderately but significantly shorter TCRB CDR3s across all four CD4+ subsets.

The entirety of the isolated RNA underwent reverse transcription, so expressed TCRB transcripts were sequenced. Assay used: immunoSEQ multiplex PCR; TCRdb lists only in-frame clones, some missing. The table shows 300,000 to 350,000 clones, with approximately 15% occurring only once. These receptors' targets are unknown. The sample consisted of naive CD4+ T cells from blood. Receptor source: a woman in her late teens or twenties with type 1 diabetes.

This clone turned up a few times. The chain has TRBV7-9 and TRBJ1-2, with D possibly TRBD1 on 5 matching bases. Germline assignment: CDR1 SEHNR and CDR2 FQNEAQ (reference sequence). The CDR3 length is 16 residues. V was trimmed by 0 bases and J by 4 bases, leaving 15 bases between them. DNA of the CDR3: TGTGCCAGCAGCTTAGCGGGGCAGCGCGCTTCCTATGGCTACACCTTC. It specifies CASSLAGQRASYGYTF.

The rearrangement links TRBV5-1 to TRBJ2-3, with D perhaps matching TRBD1 (5 bases). This CDR3 spans 13 amino acids. Germline V lookup: CDR1 SGHRS, CDR2 YFSETQ. Trimming pared 2 bases from V and 6 bases from J, leaving 10 bases between. The CDR3 DNA reads TGCGCCAGCAGCTTAGGGGAAGGGGATACGCAGTATTTT. It specifies CASSLGEGDTQYF.

In this sample, this clone turned up once. This chain connects TRBV29-1 to TRBJ1-3, with D perhaps TRBD1 (5 bases). Trimming shortened V by 3 bases and J by 0 bases, and 15 bases separated the two germline ends. CDR3 length: 16 residues. Germline-derived CDR1 and CDR2 are SQVTM and ANQGSEA. The CDR3 reads CSVDTGRGTSGNTIYF. The CDR3 nucleotides read TGCAGCGTTGACACCGGGAGAGGGACCTCTGGAAACACCATATATTTT.

V gene TRBV15 combines with J gene TRBJ2-1, with 12 bases lining up with TRBD2. The CDR3 has 18 residues. Trimming cost V 1 base and J 0 bases; bases outside gene matches: 4. Germline V gene data show CDR1 as LNHNV and CDR2 as YYDKDF (reference sequence). CDR3 region: CATSRVLAGGSSYNEQFF. The CDR3, as DNA: TGTGCCACCAGCAGAGTCCTAGCGGGAGGGTCCTCCTACAATGAGCAGTTCTTC.

The chain carries TRBV5-4 and TRBJ2-7; 9 nucleotides agree with TRBD1. The trim removed 5 bases at V and 4 bases at J, leaving 4 bases unmatched. The CDR3 extends over 13 amino acids. The germline V gene has CDR1 SGHNT and CDR2 YYREEE (reference sequence). DNA of the CDR3: TGTGCCAGCAGACCTGGACAGGGGTACGAGCAGTACTTC. Translation: CASRPGQGYEQYF.

There are a few counts of this clone. The chain joins TRBV7-2 to TRBJ1-5; 7 bases are a match to TRBD1. The junction had 12 bases not matched to a gene; V was cut back by 7 bases and J by 3 bases. CDR3 size: 16 residues. Germline loops: CDR1 SGHTA, CDR2 FQGNSA. The CDR3 DNA reads TGTGCCAGCAACCCAACGACAGGGTTTACCAATCAGCCCCAGCATTTT. It codes for CASNPTTGFTNQPQHF.

The chain joins TRBV11-2 to TRBJ2-2; unclear D gene. Looked up from germline, CDR1 is SGHAT and CDR2 is FQNNGV. The CDR3 is 14 amino acids. V was trimmed by 2 bases and J by 1 base, leaving 5 bases between them. DNA of the CDR3: TGTGCCAGCAGCTTAAACAGGAACACCGGGGAGCTGTTTTTT. Amino acid sequence: CASSLNRNTGELFF.

This clone was seen more than once but under ten times. The V gene is TRBV6-4, the J gene TRBJ2-7; 15 bases map to TRBD2. Germline trimming cut 0 bases from V and 0 bases from J; bases unmatched to any gene: 12. Germline-derived CDR1 and CDR2 are MRHNA and SNTAGT. The CDR3 spans 21 residues. CDR3 loop: CASSDSGTSGRTYRDSYEQYV. The CDR3 nucleotides are TGTGCCAGCAGTGACTCAGGGACTAGCGGGAGGACTTACCGGGACTCCTACGAGCAGTACGTC.

This clone was picked up a small number of times. V usage is TRBV28 and J usage is TRBJ2-5, with a possible D match to TRBD1 (5 bases). The V gene's germline CDR1 is MDHEN and CDR2 SYDVKM. Between the trimmed V and J ends, which lost 3 bases and 5 bases, there was a span of 13 bases. This CDR3 region has 14 residues. The CDR3 coding sequence is TGTGCCAGCAGTTTGGGGCAAAAAGGGGAGACCCAGTACTTC. This encodes CASSLGQKGETQYF.

The rearrangement uses TRBV30 and TRBJ2-5; D not resolved. Germline CDR1 GTSNPN, CDR2 SVGIG (reference sequence). Trimming pared 5 bases from V and 2 bases from J, leaving 6 bases between. The CDR3 is made up of 11 amino acids. In nucleotides, the CDR3 is TGTGCCTGGTCCCGTCAAGAGACCCAGTACTTC. Encoded protein: CAWSRQETQYF.

The sample holds a few counts of this clone. This sequence joins TRBV28 and TRBJ2-7; D gene ambiguous. Germline V gene sequence: CDR1 MDHEN, CDR2 SYDVKM. V lost 6 bases, J lost 2 bases, and 14 bases lay in between. The CDR3 loop spans 14 amino acids. CDR3 nucleotides: TGTGCCAGCAGCCCGAGTGGCGGAGCCTACGAGCAGTACTTC. Its translation is CASSPSGGAYEQYF.

This chain uses TRBV27 with TRBJ2-7, with 12 bases identical to TRBD2. Trimming removed 5 bases from V and 4 bases from J; junction bases left unmatched: 3. The CDR3 consists of 14 residues. Looked up from germline, CDR1 is MNHEY and CDR2 is SMNVEV (reference sequence). DNA for the CDR3: TGTGCCAGCAGTCCGACTAGCGGGAGATACGAGCAGTACTTC. Its translation is CASSPTSGRYEQYF.

The table lists this clone with a few counts. This chain joins TRBV27 and TRBJ2-7; the D gene is possibly TRBD1 (5 bases). The CDR3 loop spans 14 amino acids. Germline CDR1 MNHEY, CDR2 SMNVEV (reference sequence). Trimming left V 5 bases short and J 2 bases short, with 13 bases between. The CDR3 bases are TGTGCCAGCAGTACCTCACGACAGACCTACGAGCAGTACTTC. Translation: CASSTSRQTYEQYF.

This clone was picked up a small number of times. The chain has TRBV5-1 and TRBJ2-5; the match to TRBD2 covers 10 bases. Losses at the gene ends were 6 bases for V and 4 bases for J; bases not matched to a gene: 9. The CDR3 runs to 15 residues. The germline gives CDR1 SGHRS, CDR2 YFSETQ. The CDR3, as DNA: TGCGCCAGCACCCTAGCGGGAGAAGAGGGAGAGACCCAGTACTTC. This codes for CASTLAGEEGETQYF.

The chain combines TRBV25-1 with TRBJ2-7, with 8 bases matching TRBD1. V lost 3 bases, J lost 3 bases, and 7 bases stayed unmatched. The CDR3 has 15 amino acids. Per the germline V gene, CDR1 is MGHDK and CDR2 is SYGVNS. In DNA form, the CDR3 reads TGTGCCAGCAGTGACCGTCAGGGACAGGTCTACGAGCAGTACTTC. Protein product: CASSDRQGQVYEQYF.

The chain uses TRBV5-1 and TRBJ1-1, with TRBD1 matching over 8 bases. The V gene's germline CDR1 is SGHRS and CDR2 YFSETQ. The V segment lost 4 bases and the J segment 0 bases; nucleotides outside the gene matches: 11. The CDR3 is 17 residues long. The CDR3 sequence is CASSPGQGANMNTEAFF. As DNA, the CDR3 is TGCGCCAGCAGCCCGGGGCAGGGGGCAAATATGAACACTGAAGCTTTCTTT.

The V gene is TRBV25-1, the J gene TRBJ2-3; D may be TRBD1 (8 bases). CDR3 length: 14 amino acids. V was cut by 6 bases and J by 4 bases, with 14 bases left in between. CDR1 and CDR2 from the germline V gene are MGHDK and SYGVNS. The CDR3 nucleotides read TGTGCCAGCAGCGGACAGGGAGGGCCAGATACGCAGTATTTT. This encodes CASSGQGGPDTQYF.

This clone has a handful of counts. The chain carries TRBV7-9 and TRBJ1-5, with 9 bases fitting TRBD1. Trimming took 5 bases from V and 5 from J; bases not matched to a gene: 1. CDR1 and CDR2 (germline): SEHNR, FQNEAQ (reference sequence). The CDR3 is made up of 13 amino acids. CDR3 sequence: CASSRQGDQPQHF. The CDR3 coding sequence is TGTGCCAGCAGCCGACAGGGGGATCAGCCCCAGCATTTT.

In its sample, this clone was seen a few times. The chain employs TRBV13 and TRBJ2-1, with D perhaps TRBD1 (6 bases). CDR3 length: 16 residues. Germline V gives CDR1 PRHDT, CDR2 FYEKMQ (reference sequence). Trimming removed 4 bases from V and 2 bases from J, with 15 bases in between. This CDR3 reads CASSSNLGGTYNEQFF. For the CDR3, the DNA is TGTGCCAGCAGCTCCAACCTAGGGGGTACCTACAATGAGCAGTTCTTC.

This sequence joins TRBV11-3 and TRBJ2-3; 12 bases map to TRBD2. CDR1 and CDR2 (germline): SGHNT, YENEEA. The J segment lost 3 bases and the V segment lost 5 bases, leaving 12 bases of the junction unmatched. The CDR3 runs 18 residues. Here the CDR3 reads CASSPPKGLAGRTDTQYF. In DNA, the CDR3 is TGTGCCAGCAGCCCCCCTAAAGGACTAGCGGGAAGGACAGATACGCAGTATTTT.

The V gene is TRBV9, the J gene TRBJ2-7; D is possibly TRBD2 (5 bases). The CDR3 sequence is 14 residues long. V lost 0 bases to trimming and J lost 2 bases, with 9 bases between them. Germline loops: CDR1 SGDLS, CDR2 YYNGEE. The CDR3 reads CASSVVAIPYEQYF. The DNA of the CDR3 is TGTGCCAGCAGCGTAGTAGCGATTCCCTACGAGCAGTACTTC.

DNA of the CDR3: TGTGCCAGCAGCCCCGGACTAGGGGTAGATACGCAGTATTTT. It is translated as CASSPGLGVDTQYF. This chain uses TRBV9 with TRBJ2-3, with TRBD2 matching 7 bases. The CDR3 runs 14 residues. Germline assignment: CDR1 SGDLS and CDR2 YYNGEE. The J segment lost 5 bases and the V segment lost 4 bases, leaving 7 bases of the junction unmatched.

The V gene is TRBV11-2, the J gene TRBJ2-7, with a possible D match to TRBD1 (5 bases). The V end was cut by 0 bases, the J end by 6 bases, with 9 bases between. The germline V gene encodes CDR1 SGHAT and CDR2 FQNNGV. CDR3 length: 13 residues. As DNA, the CDR3 is TGTGCCAGCAGCTTAGACAGGGCCCTCGAGCAGTACGTC. It is translated as CASSLDRALEQYV.

This clone was observed a few times. The V and J genes are TRBV5-1 and TRBJ1-1; D is perhaps TRBD1 (6 bases). The CDR3 extends over 17 amino acids. Trimming took off 4 bases at V and 1 base at J, with 20 bases between the two ends. The germline V gene encodes CDR1 SGHRS and CDR2 YFSETQ. Here the CDR3 reads CASSRETLDRENTEAFF. The DNA for the CDR3 is TGCGCCAGCAGCCGAGAGACTTTGGACAGAGAGAACACTGAAGCTTTCTTT.

This clone turned up a few times. This chain joins TRBV11-2 and TRBJ2-1, with D perhaps matching TRBD1 (5 bases). The length of the CDR3 is 14 residues. CDR1 and CDR2 (germline): SGHAT, FQNNGV. V gave up 5 bases and J gave up 2 bases, with 10 bases separating them. The CDR3 is CASSVGQAYNEQFF. The CDR3 DNA reads TGTGCCAGCAGCGTCGGACAAGCCTACAATGAGCAGTTCTTC.

V gene TRBV29-1 combines with J gene TRBJ2-3; perhaps TRBD1 as D (6 bases). Between the trimmed V and J ends, which lost 0 bases and 0 bases, there was a span of 13 bases. Germline loops: CDR1 SQVTM, CDR2 ANQGSEA. The CDR3 extends over 16 amino acids. DNA for the CDR3: TGCAGCGTTGAAGATCCGTGGGGGCCCAGCACAGATACGCAGTATTTT. Amino acids: CSVEDPWGPSTDTQYF.

This chain connects TRBV5-6 to TRBJ2-1; a weak D match, TRBD2 (6 bases). Looked up from germline, CDR1 is SGHDT and CDR2 is YYEEEE. The CDR3 runs 15 residues. V was shortened by 6 bases and J by 7 bases, with 20 bases between the two germline ends. The CDR3 DNA is TGTGCCAGCACTCTCGGGGGTAGCCTTATGAATGAGCAGTTCTTC. It encodes CASTLGGSLMNEQFF.

This clone was counted many times. V gene TRBV23-1 combines with J gene TRBJ2-7; 9 bases align to TRBD2. TRBV23-1 is assigned to the ORF class and has an uncertain function. The CDR3 extends over 14 amino acids. V lost 3 bases and J lost 1; bases outside the gene matches: 1. The CDR3 loop reads CASSQTSGSYEQYV. DNA of the CDR3: TGCGCCAGCAGTCAGACTAGCGGTTCCTACGAGCAGTACGTC.

Remarks on this clone: A much more abundant neighbour one base away suggests this may be a read error. This rearrangement joins TRBV5-5 to TRBJ2-6; D is ambiguous. Trimming removed 4 bases from V and 0 bases from J, with 5 bases in between. There are 14 residues in the CDR3. The germline gives CDR1 SGHKS, CDR2 YYEKEE (reference sequence). CDR3 in amino acids: CASSPVSGANVLTF. The CDR3 DNA follows: TGTGCCAGCAGCCCGGTCTCTGGGGCCAACGTCCTGACTTTC.

The genes are TRBV25-1 and TRBJ2-1; TRBD2 matches at 7 bases. The CDR3 covers 14 residues. V trimming: 3 bases; J trimming: 6 bases; junction bases outside the gene matches: 5. Per the germline V gene, CDR1 is MGHDK and CDR2 is SYGVNS. CDR3 DNA sequence: TGTGCCAGCAGTGAGGGAGGGAGAGTCAATGAGCAGTTCTTC. It translates to CASSEGGRVNEQFF.